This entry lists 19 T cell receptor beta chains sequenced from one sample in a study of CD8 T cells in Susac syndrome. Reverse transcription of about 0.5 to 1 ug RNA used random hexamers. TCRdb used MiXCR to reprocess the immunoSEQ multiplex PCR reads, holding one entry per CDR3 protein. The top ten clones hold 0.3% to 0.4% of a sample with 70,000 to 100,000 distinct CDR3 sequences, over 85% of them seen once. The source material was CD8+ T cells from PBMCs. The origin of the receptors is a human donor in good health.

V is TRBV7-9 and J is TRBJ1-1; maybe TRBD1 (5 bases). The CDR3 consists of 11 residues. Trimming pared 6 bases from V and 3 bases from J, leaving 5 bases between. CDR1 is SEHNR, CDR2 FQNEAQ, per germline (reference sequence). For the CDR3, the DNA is TGTGCCAGCAGAGGGGACACTGAAGCTTTCTTT. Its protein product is CASRGDTEAFF.

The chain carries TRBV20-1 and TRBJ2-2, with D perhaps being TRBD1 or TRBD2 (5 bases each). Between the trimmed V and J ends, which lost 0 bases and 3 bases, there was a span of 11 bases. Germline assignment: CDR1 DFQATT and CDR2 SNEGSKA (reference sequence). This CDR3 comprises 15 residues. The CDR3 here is CSARDNEGYTGELFF. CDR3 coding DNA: TGCAGTGCTAGAGATAATGAGGGGTACACCGGGGAGCTGTTTTTT.

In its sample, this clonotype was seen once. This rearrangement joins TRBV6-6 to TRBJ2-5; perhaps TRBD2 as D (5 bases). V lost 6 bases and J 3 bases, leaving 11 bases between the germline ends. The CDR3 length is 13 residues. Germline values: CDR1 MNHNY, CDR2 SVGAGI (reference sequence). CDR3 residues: CASSPTIEETQYF. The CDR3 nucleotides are TGTGCCAGCAGCCCGACTATTGAAGAGACCCAGTACTTC.

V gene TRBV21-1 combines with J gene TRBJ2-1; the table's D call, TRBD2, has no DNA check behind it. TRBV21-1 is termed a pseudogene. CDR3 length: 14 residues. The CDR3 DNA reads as TGTGCCTTCACCTCTAGCTCCGAGGCTATTGAGCAGTTCTTC. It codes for CAFTSSSEAIEQFF.

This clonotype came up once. CDR3 DNA: TGTGCCACCTCCAGGCGTCGGGGACAGGGAGAGACCCAGTACTTC. It codes for CATSRRRGQGETQYF. The chain carries TRBV15 and TRBJ2-5; 9 nucleotides agree with TRBD1. The CDR3 sequence is 15 residues long. The germline V gene encodes CDR1 LNHNV and CDR2 YYDKDF (reference sequence). The ends lost 8 bases at V and 4 bases at J; junction bases unmatched: 11.

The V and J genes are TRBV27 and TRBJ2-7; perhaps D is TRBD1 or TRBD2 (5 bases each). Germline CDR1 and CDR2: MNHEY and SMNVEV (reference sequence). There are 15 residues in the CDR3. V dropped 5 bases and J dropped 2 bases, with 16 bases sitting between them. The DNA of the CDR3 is TGTGCCAGCAGTCCACCGACCGGGACCCCCTACGAGCAGTACTTC. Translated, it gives CASSPPTGTPYEQYF.

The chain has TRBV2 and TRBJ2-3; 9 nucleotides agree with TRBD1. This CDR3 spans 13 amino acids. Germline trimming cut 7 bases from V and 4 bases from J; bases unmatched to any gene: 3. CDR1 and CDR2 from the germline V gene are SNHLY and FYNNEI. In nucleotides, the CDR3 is TGTGCCAGCATGGGACAGGGTCCAGATACGCAGTATTTT. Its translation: CASMGQGPDTQYF.

The CDR3: CASSQGEQQETQYF. CDR3 bases: TGTGCCAGCAGCCAAGGGGAACAGCAAGAGACCCAGTACTTC. This chain uses TRBV3-1 with TRBJ2-5; D is unresolved. The length of the CDR3 is 14 residues. V was cut by 1 base and J by 2 bases, with 8 bases left in between. CDR1 LGHDT and CDR2 YNNKEL come from the germline V gene (reference sequence).

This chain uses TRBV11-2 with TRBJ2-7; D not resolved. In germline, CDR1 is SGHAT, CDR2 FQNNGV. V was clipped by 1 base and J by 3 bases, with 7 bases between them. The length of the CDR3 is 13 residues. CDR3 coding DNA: TGTGCCAGCAGCTTAGGAAAAAGCTACGAGCAGTACTTC. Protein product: CASSLGKSYEQYF.

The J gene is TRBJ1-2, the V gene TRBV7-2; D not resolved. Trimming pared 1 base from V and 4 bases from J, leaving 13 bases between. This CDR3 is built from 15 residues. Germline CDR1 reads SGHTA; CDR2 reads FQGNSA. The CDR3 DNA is TGTGCCAGCAGCTTAGGAAGGGTAACCATCTATGGCTACACCTTC. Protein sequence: CASSLGRVTIYGYTF. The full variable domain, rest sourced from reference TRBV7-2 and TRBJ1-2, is GAGVSQSPSNKVTEKGKDVELRCDPISGHTALYWYRQSLGQGLEFLIYFQGNSAPDKSGLPSDRFSAERTGGSVSTLTIQRTQQEDSAVYLCASSLGRVTIYGYTFGSGTRLTVV.

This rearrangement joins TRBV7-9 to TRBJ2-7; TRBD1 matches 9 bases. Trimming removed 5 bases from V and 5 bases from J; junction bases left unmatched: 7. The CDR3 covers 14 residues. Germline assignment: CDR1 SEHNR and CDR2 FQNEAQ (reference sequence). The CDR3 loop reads CASSEGTGYHEQYF. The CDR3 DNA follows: TGTGCCAGCAGCGAAGGGACAGGGTACCACGAGCAGTACTTC.

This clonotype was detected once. The CDR3 nucleotides read TGCGCCAGCAGCCAAGGGGATAAAAATTCACCCCTCCACTTT. Translating it yields CASSQGDKNSPLHF. This chain uses TRBV4-1 with TRBJ1-6; D gene unclear. Germline assignment: CDR1 MGHRA and CDR2 YSYEKL. The CDR3 extends over 14 amino acids. Between the trimmed V and J ends, which lost 1 base and 7 bases, there was a span of 8 bases.

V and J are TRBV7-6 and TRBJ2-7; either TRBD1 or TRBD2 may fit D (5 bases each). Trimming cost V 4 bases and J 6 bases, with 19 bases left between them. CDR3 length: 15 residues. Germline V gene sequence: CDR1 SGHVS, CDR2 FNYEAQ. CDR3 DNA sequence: TGTGCCAGCAGCTCCCCCGGGACGCAAGTCTCCGAGCAGTACTTC. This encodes CASSSPGTQVSEQYF. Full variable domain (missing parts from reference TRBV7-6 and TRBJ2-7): GAGVSQSPRYKVTKRGQDVALRCDPISGHVSLYWYRQALGQGPEFLTYFNYEAQQDKSGLPNDRFSAERPEGSISTLTIQRTEQRDSAMYRCASSSPGTQVSEQYFGPGTRLTVT.

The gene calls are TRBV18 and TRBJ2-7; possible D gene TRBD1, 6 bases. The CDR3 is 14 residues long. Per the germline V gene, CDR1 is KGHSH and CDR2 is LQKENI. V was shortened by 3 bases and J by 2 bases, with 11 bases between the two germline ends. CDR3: CASSPWGQTYEQYF. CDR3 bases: TGTGCCAGCTCACCCTGGGGACAAACCTACGAGCAGTACTTC.

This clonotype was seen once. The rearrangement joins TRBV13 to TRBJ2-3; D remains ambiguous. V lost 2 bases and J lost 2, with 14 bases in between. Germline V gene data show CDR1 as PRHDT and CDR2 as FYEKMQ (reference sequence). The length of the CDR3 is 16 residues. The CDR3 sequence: CASSLSGAVFTDTQYF. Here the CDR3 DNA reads TGTGCCAGCAGCTTATCAGGTGCCGTCTTCACAGATACGCAGTATTTT.

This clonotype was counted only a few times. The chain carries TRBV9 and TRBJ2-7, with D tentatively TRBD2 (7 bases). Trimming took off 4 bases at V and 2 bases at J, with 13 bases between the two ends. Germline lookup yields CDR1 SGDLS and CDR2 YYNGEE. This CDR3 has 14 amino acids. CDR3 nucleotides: TGTGCCAGCAGCTCGGCGGGGGCCCCCTACGAGCAGTACTTC. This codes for CASSSAGAPYEQYF.

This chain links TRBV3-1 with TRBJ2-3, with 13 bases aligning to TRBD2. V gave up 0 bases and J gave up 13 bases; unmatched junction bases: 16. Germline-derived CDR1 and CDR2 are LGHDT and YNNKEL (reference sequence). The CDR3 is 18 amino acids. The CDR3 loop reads CASSQELGLAGRSPTEYF. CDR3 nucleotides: TGTGCCAGCAGCCAAGAGTTGGGACTAGCGGGGAGAAGCCCCACGGAGTATTTT.

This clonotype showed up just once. The CDR3 sequence: CASSQQTAGEREQYF. CDR3 sequence (DNA): TGTGCCAGCAGCCAACAGACAGCGGGGGAGCGGGAGCAGTACTTC. The chain employs TRBV7-6 and TRBJ2-7, with 8 bases lining up with TRBD2. With 5 bases clipped from V and 7 bases from J, the junction kept 13 bases outside the gene matches. The germline V gene has CDR1 SGHVS and CDR2 FNYEAQ. The CDR3 covers 15 residues.

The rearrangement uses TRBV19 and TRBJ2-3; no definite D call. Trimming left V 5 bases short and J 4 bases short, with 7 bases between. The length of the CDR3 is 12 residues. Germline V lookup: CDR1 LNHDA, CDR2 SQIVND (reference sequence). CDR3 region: CASSPYPDTQYF. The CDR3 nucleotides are TGTGCCAGTAGTCCGTACCCAGATACGCAGTATTTT.